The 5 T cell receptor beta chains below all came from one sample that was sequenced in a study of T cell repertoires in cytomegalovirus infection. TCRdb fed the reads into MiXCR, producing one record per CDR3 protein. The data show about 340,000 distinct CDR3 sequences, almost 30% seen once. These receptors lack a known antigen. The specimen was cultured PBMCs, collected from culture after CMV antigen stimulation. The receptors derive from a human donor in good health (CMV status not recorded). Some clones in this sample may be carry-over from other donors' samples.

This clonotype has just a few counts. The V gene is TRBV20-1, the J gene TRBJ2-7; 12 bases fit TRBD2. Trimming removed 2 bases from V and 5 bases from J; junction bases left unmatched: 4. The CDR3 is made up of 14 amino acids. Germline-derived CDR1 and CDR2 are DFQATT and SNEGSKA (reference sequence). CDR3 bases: TGCAGTGCTAGACCAACTAGCGGGAGGCACGAGCAGTACTTC. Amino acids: CSARPTSGRHEQYF.

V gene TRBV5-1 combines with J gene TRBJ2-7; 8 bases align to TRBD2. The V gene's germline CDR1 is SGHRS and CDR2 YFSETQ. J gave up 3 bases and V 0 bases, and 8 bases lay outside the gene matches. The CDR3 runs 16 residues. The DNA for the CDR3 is TGCGCCAGCAGCTTGGCCGGGACTAGAGTGAGCTACGAGCAGTACTTC. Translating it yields CASSLAGTRVSYEQYF.

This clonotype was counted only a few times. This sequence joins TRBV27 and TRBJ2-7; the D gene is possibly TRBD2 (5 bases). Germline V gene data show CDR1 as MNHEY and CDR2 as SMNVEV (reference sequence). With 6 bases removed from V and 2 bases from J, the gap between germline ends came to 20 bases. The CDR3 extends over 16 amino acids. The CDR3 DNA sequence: TGTGCCAGCAGCTCACTACCAGGACTTATAGCCTACGAGCAGTACTTC. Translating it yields CASSSLPGLIAYEQYF.

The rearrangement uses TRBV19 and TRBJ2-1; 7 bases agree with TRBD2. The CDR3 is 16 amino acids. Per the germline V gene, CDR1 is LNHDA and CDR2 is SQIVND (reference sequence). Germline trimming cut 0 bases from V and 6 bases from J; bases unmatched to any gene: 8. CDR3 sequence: CASSIDIFGGGNEQFF. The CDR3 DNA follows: TGTGCCAGTAGTATAGATATTTTCGGCGGGGGCAATGAGCAGTTCTTC.

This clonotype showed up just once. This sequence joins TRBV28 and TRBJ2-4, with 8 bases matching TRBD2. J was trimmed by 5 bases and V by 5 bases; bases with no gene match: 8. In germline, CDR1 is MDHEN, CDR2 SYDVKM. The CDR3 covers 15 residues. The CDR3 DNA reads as TGTGCCAGCAGTCTGGGGACTAGGCCCCAAAACATTCAGTACTTC. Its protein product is CASSLGTRPQNIQYF.